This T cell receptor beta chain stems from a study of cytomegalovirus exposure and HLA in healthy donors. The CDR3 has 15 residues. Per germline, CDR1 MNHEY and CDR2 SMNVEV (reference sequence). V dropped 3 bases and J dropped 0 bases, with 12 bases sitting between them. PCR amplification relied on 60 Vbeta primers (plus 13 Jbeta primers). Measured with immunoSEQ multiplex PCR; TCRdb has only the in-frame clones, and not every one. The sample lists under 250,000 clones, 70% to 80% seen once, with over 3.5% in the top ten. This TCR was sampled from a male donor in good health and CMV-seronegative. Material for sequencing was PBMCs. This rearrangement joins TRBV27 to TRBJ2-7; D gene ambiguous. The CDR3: CASSLGFQTSYEQYF. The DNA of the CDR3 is TGTGCCAGCAGTTTGGGCTTTCAGACCTCCTACGAGCAGTACTTC.